Here is one T cell receptor beta chain with its context. Germline V CDR1 and CDR2: SNHLY, FYNNEI. The CDR3 totals 11 residues. V shed 5 bases and J shed 8 bases, with 9 bases lying between them. These data belong to a study of cytomegalovirus exposure and HLA in healthy donors. Study at large: Per a later analysis, the roughly 640 first-cohort and some 130 validation repertoires shared one platform.

Only in-frame clones appear in the TCRdb table, and some are missing; sequencing was by immunoSEQ multiplex PCR. The data contain 200,000 to 250,000 clones, about 90% of them seen just once; the ten biggest clones take up over 2.5%. The specimen was PBMCs. The receptor was derived from a woman aged 18-29 years in good health and CMV-seronegative. The chain combines TRBV2 with TRBJ1-2; no reliable D call. The CDR3: CASSPGEGYTF. The CDR3 bases are TGTGCCAGCAGTCCCGGGGAAGGCTACACCTTC.